This record covers a single T cell receptor beta chain. Here immunoSEQ multiplex PCR was the method, and the copy in TCRdb shows in-frame clones only, minus some. Among approximately 12,000 clones listed, 60% to 80% were seen once. The germline V and J ends were trimmed by 0 bases and 8 bases, with 7 bases remaining between them. The CDR3 extends over 12 amino acids. Germline loops: CDR1 MNHNY, CDR2 SVGAGI (reference sequence). The record originates from a study of PD-1 blockade in classical Hodgkin lymphoma. Exposure to brentuximab vedotin varied, and each patient had relapsed following autologous stem cell transplantation.

This TCR was recovered from a human donor with classical Hodgkin lymphoma. The chain uses TRBV6-6 and TRBJ1-2; D is undetermined. Sequencing was performed on peripheral blood mononuclear cells (PBMCs), taken at baseline. The CDR3 sequence is CASSYSVGGYTF. The CDR3, as DNA: TGTGCCAGCAGTTACTCCGTCGGAGGCTACACCTTC.